This note documents a single T cell receptor (beta chain) sequence. As yet, its antigen is unknown. The source of the sample is a study of T-cell memory formation after mild COVID-19. The overall study: Across donors, TCR clusters were largely donor specific. General study findings and limits: Some clones that responded turned up in pre-infection memory, which suggests that cross-reactive memory joined in. Clones shrinking from day 15 to 85 showed even CD4/CD8 mixes; later expanders tilted CD4+.

This CDR3 has 14 residues. From germline, CDR1 is DFQATT and CDR2 SNEGSKA (reference sequence). V was clipped by 4 bases and J by 0 bases, with 12 bases between them. Employing constant-segment primers, 5'RACE generated TCR alpha and TCR beta cDNA libraries bearing sample barcodes and UMIs. Using its own MiXCR run on the 5' RACE reads, TCRdb lists one record per CDR3 protein. Here the sample spans about 440,000 distinct CDR3 sequences, around 20% being singletons. This TCR was sampled from an adult woman who had mild COVID-19 (a few samples of this study predate the infection). Cell type and time point are not known. Sequencing used PBMCs or a T cell subset sorted from them (not recorded which). This sequence joins TRBV20-1 and TRBJ1-2; D not certain. The CDR3 sequence is CSAKSGSPNYGYTF. The CDR3 DNA reads as TGCAGTGCTAAATCCGGATCTCCTAACTATGGCTACACCTTC.